Included here is one T cell receptor beta chain sequence, with context. The data derive from a study of T cells in Graves' hyperthyroidism and ophthalmopathy. TCR beta CDR3 region amplification was performed from RNA transcripts. During a first-round RT-PCR of the TCR CDR3, the HTBI primer set was used. TCRdb re-analysed the multiplex PCR reads in MiXCR, keeping a single row per CDR3 protein. This table holds about 480,000 distinct CDR3 sequences, roughly an eighth found once. Fresh peripheral blood, around 10 ml of it, supplied the PBMCs. The V and J ends lost 5 bases and 15 bases, in that order; junction bases with no gene match: 8. This CDR3 has 12 residues.

This chain links TRBV12-3 or TRBV12-4 with TRBJ2-1; 9 bases align to TRBD2. This receptor was taken from a young woman with Graves' hyperthyroidism. The sequencing input was blood. CDR3 DNA: TGTGCCAGCAGTCCACCCGGGACTAGCCTGTTCTTC. Encoded protein: CASSPPGTSLFF.